Each of the 17 T cell receptor beta chains below was sequenced from the same sample in a study of Tregs in tolerant kidney transplant recipients. Sequenced by immunoSEQ multiplex PCR; TCRdb stores in-frame clones only, minus some. There are 240,000 or so clones in the sample; roughly 84% occur only once, and around 0.61% lies in the top ten. Sequenced input: CD4+ T cells from blood. These receptors came from a human donor in good health.

This rearrangement joins TRBV19 to TRBJ1-5, with D possibly matching TRBD1 (5 bases). This CDR3 region has 13 residues. Per the germline V gene, CDR1 is LNHDA and CDR2 is SQIVND (reference sequence). Trimming took 8 bases from V and 0 from J, leaving 8 bases between them. CDR3 sequence: CASGGNSNQPQHF. DNA for the CDR3: TGTGCCAGTGGGGGAAATAGCAATCAGCCCCAGCATTTT. The complete variable domain, with remaining parts taken from reference TRBV19 and TRBJ1-5, reads DGGITQSPKYLFRKEGQNVTLSCEQNLNHDAMYWYRQDPGQGLRLIYYSQIVNDFQKGDIAEGYSVSREKKESFPLTVTSAQKNPTAFYLCASGGNSNQPQHFGDGTRLSIL.

The chain carries TRBV6-6 and TRBJ1-2; D remains unclear. The CDR3 totals 13 residues. Germline CDR1 is MNHNY and CDR2 is SVGAGI (reference sequence). V was trimmed by 4 bases and J by 0 bases, leaving 6 bases between them. The CDR3 loop is CASSFGANYGYTF. CDR3 in DNA: TGTGCCAGCAGTTTCGGGGCTAACTATGGCTACACCTTC.

The rearrangement joins TRBV10-3 to TRBJ2-3; possibly TRBD2 for D (6 bases). The CDR3 is 15 residues long. V was clipped by 3 bases and J by 4 bases, with 14 bases between them. CDR1 is ENHRY and CDR2 is SYGVKD in the germline V gene. The CDR3 reads CAISDENGGPDTQYF. The CDR3, as DNA: TGTGCCATCAGTGACGAAAACGGGGGACCAGATACGCAGTATTTT.

V gene TRBV19 combines with J gene TRBJ2-1; tentatively, D is TRBD2 (6 bases). V shed 1 base and J shed 5 bases, with 21 bases lying between them. CDR3 length equals 18 residues. Germline V gene data show CDR1 as LNHDA and CDR2 as SQIVND (reference sequence). The CDR3 nucleotides are TGTGCCAGTAGTATAGTTGTGGCTAGCGCCCTTGTAGACAATGAGCAGTTCTTC. Its protein is CASSIVVASALVDNEQFF.

The rearrangement links TRBV6-4 to TRBJ2-2; 10 nucleotides match TRBD2. Trimming took 4 bases from V and 8 from J; bases not matched to a gene: 13. The CDR3 contains 17 residues. Germline CDR1 reads MRHNA; CDR2 reads SNTAGT. CDR3 region: CASSALPAGGPMGELFF. The CDR3 DNA is TGTGCCAGCAGTGCCCTACCAGCGGGAGGGCCCATGGGGGAGCTGTTTTTT.

V usage is TRBV7-2 and J usage is TRBJ1-2; D may be TRBD1 (5 bases). The germline V and J ends were trimmed by 1 base and 5 bases, with 5 bases remaining between them. This CDR3 region has 12 residues. Per germline, CDR1 SGHTA and CDR2 FQGNSA. This CDR3 is CASSLEGYGYTF. The CDR3 bases are TGTGCCAGCAGCTTAGAGGGGTATGGCTACACCTTC. The full variable domain, with the rest looked up from reference TRBV7-2 and TRBJ1-2, is GAGVSQSPSNKVTEKGKDVELRCDPISGHTALYWYRQSLGQGLEFLIYFQGNSAPDKSGLPSDRFSAERTGGSVSTLTIQRTQQEDSAVYLCASSLEGYGYTFGSGTRLTVV.

The chain has TRBV7-3 and TRBJ2-1, with 8 bases that match TRBD1. J was trimmed by 6 bases and V by 5 bases; bases with no gene match: 9. CDR1 and CDR2 from the germline V gene are SGHTA and FQGTGA. This CDR3 spans 15 amino acids. The CDR3 loop reads CASSPQGALGNEQFF. DNA of the CDR3: TGTGCCAGCAGCCCCCAGGGGGCGCTGGGCAATGAGCAGTTCTTC. Full variable domain (outside the CDR3, taken from reference TRBV7-3 and TRBJ2-1): GAGVSQTPSNKVTEKGKYVELRCDPISGHTALYWYRQSLGQGPEFLIYFQGTGAADDSGLPNDRFFAVRPEGSVSTLKIQRTERGDSAVYLCASSPQGALGNEQFFGPGTRLTVL.

This chain joins TRBV30 and TRBJ1-2; TRBD1 is a possible D gene (6 bases). CDR1 and CDR2 (germline): GTSNPN, SVGIG (reference sequence). V was shortened by 1 base and J by 8 bases, with 14 bases between the two germline ends. The CDR3 has 13 residues. CDR3 nucleotides: TGTGCCTGGAGTGCACAGACTCAGGGGGGCTACACCTTC. It is translated as CAWSAQTQGGYTF.

The V call is TRBV6-1, the J call TRBJ1-5; D unclear. CDR1 MNHNS and CDR2 SASEGT come from the germline V gene. CDR3 length equals 14 residues. Deletions cut 2 bases from V and 5 bases from J, with 10 bases between. CDR3: CASSESGRDQPQHF. The CDR3 DNA is TGTGCCAGCAGTGAATCGGGGAGAGATCAGCCCCAGCATTTT.

The chain's CDR3 is CASSPRTRENQPQHF. The CDR3 nucleotides are TGTGCCAGCAGCCCCCGAACACGGGAAAATCAGCCCCAGCATTTT. V is TRBV5-8 and J is TRBJ1-5; unclear D gene. CDR1 and CDR2 (germline): SGHTS, YDEGEE. This CDR3 comprises 15 residues. The V end lost 4 bases, the J end lost 4 bases, and 15 bases lay between the germline ends.

The V call is TRBV13, the J call TRBJ2-7; 9 bases are a match to TRBD1. Germline V lookup: CDR1 PRHDT, CDR2 FYEKMQ (reference sequence). This CDR3 is built from 14 residues. Trimming cost V 5 bases and J 4 bases; bases outside gene matches: 6. The CDR3 DNA is TGTGCCAGCAGCCTGGGGACAGGGCGGTACGAGCAGTACTTC. It yields the protein CASSLGTGRYEQYF.

DNA for the CDR3: TGTGCCAGCAGCTACAGGGGAAGTTTTCCCTACGAGCAGTACTTC. Translating it yields CASSYRGSFPYEQYF. The V gene is TRBV11-3, the J gene TRBJ2-7, with 7 bases aligning to TRBD1. CDR1 and CDR2 from the germline V gene are SGHNT and YENEEA. This CDR3 is 15 amino acids long. The V segment lost 4 bases and the J segment 2 bases; nucleotides outside the gene matches: 8.

This sequence joins TRBV11-2 and TRBJ2-2; D tentatively fits TRBD1 or TRBD2 (6 bases each). The CDR3 has 16 residues. V was pared by 5 bases and J by 2 bases, with 15 bases between. Germline V gene lookup returns CDR1 SGHAT and CDR2 FQNNGV. The CDR3 loop is CASSAWRGVNTGELFF. The CDR3 DNA reads TGTGCCAGCAGCGCCTGGAGGGGGGTCAACACCGGGGAGCTGTTTTTT.

The chain links TRBV5-1 to TRBJ2-2; TRBD1 aligns across 7 bases. V lost 2 bases and J lost 4; bases outside the gene matches: 8. Germline CDR1 is SGHRS and CDR2 is YFSETQ. This CDR3 is built from 16 residues. In DNA form, the CDR3 reads TGCGCCAGCAGCTTTATGTTGGGACAGACCACCGGGGAGCTGTTTTTT. It is translated as CASSFMLGQTTGELFF.

This clone showed up just a few times. The chain employs TRBV10-1 and TRBJ2-7, with 9 bases that match TRBD1. With 7 bases clipped from V and 0 bases from J, the junction kept 4 bases outside the gene matches. Germline CDR1 WNHNN, CDR2 SYGVQD (reference sequence). The CDR3 runs to 14 residues. In nucleotides, the CDR3 is TGCGCCAGCACCCCGGGACAGGGCTCCTACGAGCAGTACTTC. Translating it yields CASTPGQGSYEQYF.

The CDR3 DNA reads TGTGCCAGCAGCTTAGCGGTTAGCGGGAGGGATTACTACAATGAGCAGTTCTTC. Its protein is CASSLAVSGRDYYNEQFF. The genes are TRBV7-6 and TRBJ2-1; TRBD2 matches 11 bases. In germline, CDR1 is SGHVS, CDR2 FNYEAQ. J gave up 3 bases and V 0 bases, and 7 bases lay outside the gene matches. The CDR3 runs to 18 residues.

The chain couples TRBV5-4 to TRBJ2-7; D is possibly TRBD2 (7 bases). In germline, CDR1 is SGHNT, CDR2 YYREEE (reference sequence). This CDR3 spans 14 amino acids. V was clipped by 4 bases and J by 6 bases, with 17 bases between them. CDR3 sequence reads: CASSLGAGASEQYF. The DNA of the CDR3 is TGTGCCAGCAGCCTCGGGGCGGGGGCCTCCGAGCAGTACTTC. The whole variable domain, remainder taken from reference TRBV5-4 and TRBJ2-7, is ETGVTQSPTHLIKTRGQQVTLRCSSQSGHNTVSWYQQALGQGPQFIFQYYREEENGRGNFPPRFSGLQFPNYSSELNVNALELDDSALYLCASSLGAGASEQYFGPGTRLTVT.